This record concerns one TCR beta chain sequence. Repertoires were generated with immunoSEQ multiplex PCR, while TCRdb's copy carries only in-frame clones and drops some. The sample lists about 31,000 clones; over 80% were seen once. The sample belongs to a study of blood T cell repertoires in COVID-19. For the study at large: The United States, Italy and Spain were the sources of the acute and convalescent COVID-19 samples. Sources were T cells, B-cell-depleted T cells, or PBMCs; the material itself was cDNA or gDNA.

The V and J ends lost 0 bases and 11 bases respectively, with 11 bases between them. CDR1 and CDR2 (germline): SGHNT, YENEEA. CDR3 size: 13 residues. Sequenced material: peripheral blood. This receptor was obtained from a human donor in a cohort sampled during active COVID-19. The V and J genes are TRBV11-3 and TRBJ2-1, with D perhaps matching TRBD2 (5 bases). The CDR3 bases are TGTGCCAGCAGCTTAGAACGGACTGGTAAGCAGTTCTTC. Protein: CASSLERTGKQFF.